The rows below give T cell receptor beta chains drawn from one sample of a study of OX40 agonist ivuxolimab in advanced cancers. The assay was immunoSEQ multiplex PCR, and TCRdb's table has in-frame clones only and misses some. The table includes about 54,000 clones, almost 85% detected once. Sequences were derived from CD4+ or CD8+ T cells sorted from blood, sampled in a trial of the OX40 agonist ivuxolimab. The receptors stem from an adult with an advanced solid tumor such as melanoma, head and neck, liver or kidney cancer. CDR3s include the opening cysteine and the closing phenylalanine or tryptophan. A D gene is named only where the DNA matches it firmly. Size is omitted from some rows. Given values are once, few, many or a class for expanded clones.

>.|.|TRBV5-1|TRBJ1-2
TGCGCCAGCAGCTTGGGGGGGTTGGACTATGGCTACACCTTC
CASSLGGLDYGYTF
>.|TRBD1|TRBV7-2|TRBJ1-5
TGTGCCAGCAGCGCGGAACAGGGGTTCAATCAGCCCCAGCATTTT
CASSAEQGFNQPQHF
>.|TRBD1|TRBV11-2|TRBJ2-3
TGTGCCAGCAGCTTATTCCTACAGGGGCCGACAGATACGCAGTATTTT
CASSLFLQGPTDTQYF
>.|TRBD1|TRBV4-1|TRBJ1-4
TGCGCCAGCAGCCAAGTGGGAGAGCAGGACAGGGGGCTCGAAAAACTGTTTTTT
CASSQVGEQDRGLEKLFF
>.|TRBD1|TRBV30|TRBJ1-1
TGTGCCTTCGGGACAGGGAGATCGGTGGGAACTGAAGCTTTCTTT
CAFGTGRSVGTEAFF
>.|.|TRBV28|TRBJ2-5
TGTGCCAGCAGTCCTCCGACAGGCGGAGGAGTGGAGACCCAGTACTTC
CASSPPTGGGVETQYF
>few|.|TRBV19|TRBJ2-7
TGTGCCAGTGGGGGGACGGAATACGAGCAGTACTTC
CASGGTEYEQYF
>.|.|TRBV11-2|TRBJ2-6
TGTGCCAGCAGCTCCCGGGGCAGGGCCGGGGCCAACGTCCTGACTTTC
CASSSRGRAGANVLTF
>.|.|TRBV6-5|TRBJ1-1
TGTGCCAGCAGTTACGCCGAGGACACTGAAGCTTTCTTT
CASSYAEDTEAFF
>.|.|TRBV28|TRBJ2-7
TGTGCCAGCAGTTTTATTATGGGCAGGTCTGGTGAGCAGTACTTC
CASSFIMGRSGEQYF
>.|.|TRBV28|TRBJ1-6
TGTGCCAGCATGGTGAATTCACCCCTCCACTTT
CASMVNSPLHF
>.|TRBD1|TRBV19|TRBJ2-1
TGTGCCAGTAGTGGATGGGACAGGGGATCGAACAATGAGCAGTTCTTC
CASSGWDRGSNNEQFF
>.|.|TRBV28|TRBJ1-1
TGTGCCAGCAGCTCCTCGGGGGGGAGGACTGAAGCTTTCTTT
CASSSSGGRTEAFF
>.|.|TRBV7-2|TRBJ1-6
TGTGCCAGCAGCTTATCTCGGGGTTCACCCCTCCACTTT
CASSLSRGSPLHF
>.|TRBD1|TRBV7-3|TRBJ2-5
TGTGCCAGCAGCTTACTGGGACAGGCGCAAGAGACCCAGTACTTC
CASSLLGQAQETQYF
>.|TRBD2|TRBV19|TRBJ2-1
TGTGCCAGTCGCGGACTAGCGCCCTACAATGAGCAGTTCTTC
CASRGLAPYNEQFF
>once|TRBD1|TRBV19|TRBJ2-5
TGTGCCAGTAGTCCCAAGACAGGGCTAGAGACCCAGTACTTC
CASSPKTGLETQYF
>.|TRBD2|TRBV28|TRBJ2-7
TGTGCCAGCAGCTTTAATAGCGGGAGCTCCTACGAGCAGTACTTC
CASSFNSGSSYEQYF
>.|TRBD1|TRBV13|TRBJ2-7
TGTGCCAGCAGCGACAGGGGGCGCGAGCAGTACTTC
CASSDRGREQYF
>.|.|TRBV7-9|TRBJ1-2
TGTGCCAGCAGCTTAGCAGGGACGCTCTATGGCTACACCTTC
CASSLAGTLYGYTF
>.|.|TRBV30|TRBJ2-2
TGTGCCTGGAGTCCAACCGGGGAGCTGTTTTTT
CAWSPTGELFF
>.|.|TRBV7-2|TRBJ1-1
TGTGCCAGCAGCTTAGGGCCGGGGAACACTGAAGCTTTCTTT
CASSLGPGNTEAFF
>.|TRBD1|TRBV2|TRBJ1-2
TGTGCCAGCAGTACAGGGGGCGTCAACTATGGCTACACCTTC
CASSTGGVNYGYTF
>.|.|TRBV7-3|TRBJ2-5
TGTGCCAGCAGCTTAACCCAGGCCGGGGGAGAGACCCAGTACTTC
CASSLTQAGGETQYF
>few|TRBD2|TRBV6-5|TRBJ2-2
TGTGCCAGCAGTTACCCTAGCGGACCGAACACCGGGGAGCTGTTTTTT
CASSYPSGPNTGELFF
>.|TRBD2|TRBV7-8|TRBJ2-2
TGTGCCAGCAGCTTATTTCGTCTAGCGGGAGTTTCGTACACCGGGGAGCTGTTTTTT
CASSLFRLAGVSYTGELFF
>.|.|TRBV5-1|TRBJ2-1
TGCGCCAGCACAGCACACCCTAGCCCCGACACTGAGCAGTTCTTC
CASTAHPSPDTEQFF
>.|.|TRBV15|TRBJ1-2
TGTGCCACCGGGTCCGGGACGGATCAAGGCTACACCTTC
CATGSGTDQGYTF
>medium-sized|TRBD1|TRBV6-5|TRBJ1-5
TGTGCCAGCAGAGGACAGGGCTTTGGGCCCCAGCATTTT
CASRGQGFGPQHF